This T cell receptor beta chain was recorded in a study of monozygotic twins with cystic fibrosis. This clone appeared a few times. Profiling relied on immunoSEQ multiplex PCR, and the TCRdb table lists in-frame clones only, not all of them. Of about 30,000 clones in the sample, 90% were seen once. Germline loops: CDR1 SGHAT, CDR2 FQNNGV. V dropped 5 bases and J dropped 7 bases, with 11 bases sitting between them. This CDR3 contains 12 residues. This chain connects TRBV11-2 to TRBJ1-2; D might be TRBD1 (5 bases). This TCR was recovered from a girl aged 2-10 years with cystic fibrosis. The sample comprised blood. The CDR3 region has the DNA TGTGCCAGCAGCGCCCAGGGACGTGGCTACACCTTC. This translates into CASSAQGRGYTF.